The 16 T cell receptor beta chains reported below all come from one sample, sequenced in a study of blood T cell repertoires in COVID-19. TCRdb's copy holds only in-frame clones and misses some; the assay was immunoSEQ multiplex PCR. The data show 250,000 or so clones, with over 80% seen just once and around 3.2% held by the top ten. The source material was PBMCs or T cells enriched from blood (not recorded which). Receptors originate from a woman between 40 and 55 years old who had been exposed to COVID-19.

This clone was counted between two and nine times. The chain uses TRBV30 and TRBJ2-1; 10 bases map to TRBD1. CDR1 and CDR2 from the germline V gene are GTSNPN and SVGIG (reference sequence). The trim removed 7 bases at V and 9 bases at J, leaving 12 bases unmatched. The CDR3 consists of 14 residues. As DNA, the CDR3 is TGTGCCTCCCCCAGGGACAGGGGAGGGGGTGAGCAGTTCTTC. Residues: CASPRDRGGGEQFF.

The chain links TRBV19 to TRBJ1-6, with 7 bases identical to TRBD1. Germline V gene lookup returns CDR1 LNHDA and CDR2 SQIVND (reference sequence). V dropped 7 bases and J dropped 8; count of bases not matched to a gene: 14. The CDR3 is 16 amino acids. The CDR3 DNA reads TGTGCCAGTACCGAACAGGGGTTGGGAGCGTATTCACCCCTCCACTTT. The encoded protein is CASTEQGLGAYSPLHF.

V is TRBV28 and J is TRBJ1-6, with D perhaps matching TRBD1 (5 bases). The germline gives CDR1 MDHEN, CDR2 SYDVKM. The CDR3 sequence is 15 residues long. CDR3 sequence: CDLLSGISYNSPLHF. The CDR3 region has the DNA TGTGACCTCCTTTCAGGGATCTCCTATAATTCACCCCTCCACTTT.

This clone was counted once. The gene calls are TRBV28 and TRBJ2-7; D uncertain. CDR3 size: 11 residues. Germline CDR1 reads MDHEN; CDR2 reads SYDVKM. V lost 6 bases to trimming and J lost 0 bases, with 3 bases between them. The CDR3 reads CASSRSYEQYF. Here the CDR3 DNA reads TGTGCCAGCAGCCGCTCCTACGAGCAGTACTTC.

A note on this clone: At the DNA level, this CDR3 is encoded by other sequences in the same sample as well. The chain carries TRBV12-3 or TRBV12-4 and TRBJ1-1; possible D gene TRBD1, 6 bases. With 5 bases removed from V and 1 base from J, the gap between germline ends came to 8 bases. CDR3 length equals 13 residues. CDR3 sequence (DNA): TGTGCCAGCAGTCCCAGGGGGAACACTGAAGCTTTCTTT. It specifies CASSPRGNTEAFF.

The chain has TRBV5-5 and TRBJ1-5, with 9 bases that match TRBD1. CDR1 is SGHKS and CDR2 is YYEKEE in the germline V gene (reference sequence). V dropped 4 bases and J dropped 0; count of bases not matched to a gene: 11. The CDR3 contains 18 residues. In nucleotides, the CDR3 is TGTGCCAGCAGCCCGGGGACAGGGATACCCTATAGCAATCAGCCCCAGCATTTT. Its translation is CASSPGTGIPYSNQPQHF.

V usage is TRBV28 and J usage is TRBJ1-4, with 8 bases that match TRBD1. The V and J ends lost 6 bases and 7 bases, in that order; junction bases with no gene match: 10. Germline V gives CDR1 MDHEN, CDR2 SYDVKM. This CDR3 contains 15 residues. The CDR3 DNA is TGTGCCAGCAGCCCCCTCCGGACAGGGCCTGAAAAACTGTTTTTT. Amino acid sequence: CASSPLRTGPEKLFF.

The rearrangement links TRBV19 to TRBJ1-2; no reliable D call. Germline V lookup: CDR1 LNHDA, CDR2 SQIVND (reference sequence). Between the trimmed V and J ends, which lost 3 bases and 4 bases, there was a span of 3 bases. CDR3 length: 11 residues. The CDR3 DNA reads TGTGCCAGTAGTATCCGCTATGGCTACACCTTC. Encoded protein: CASSIRYGYTF.

V and J are TRBV28 and TRBJ1-2, with D possibly TRBD1 on 6 matching bases. This CDR3 has 15 amino acids. Deletions cut 5 bases from V and 1 base from J, with 14 bases between. Germline V gives CDR1 MDHEN, CDR2 SYDVKM. The CDR3 sequence: CASSPQGLYNYGYTF. In DNA, the CDR3 is TGTGCCAGCAGTCCACAGGGCCTCTATAACTATGGCTACACCTTC.

The chain employs TRBV19 and TRBJ2-1; D remains ambiguous. The ends were cut back, 5 bases at V and 5 bases at J, with 13 bases in the middle. The CDR3 is 14 residues long. The germline V gene encodes CDR1 LNHDA and CDR2 SQIVND (reference sequence). The CDR3 nucleotides read TGTGCCAGTAGTGTGGGCATAATAAACAATGAGCAGTTCTTC. Its protein product is CASSVGIINNEQFF.

The chain carries TRBV28 and TRBJ1-5, with unresolved D. Germline V lookup: CDR1 MDHEN, CDR2 SYDVKM. Trimming took 6 bases from V and 6 from J, leaving 9 bases between them. CDR3 size: 12 residues. CDR3 protein: CASSQVSQPQHF. The CDR3 DNA reads as TGTGCCAGCAGCCAGGTCAGTCAGCCCCAGCATTTT.

The chain has TRBV9 and TRBJ2-3; TRBD2 agrees at 11 bases. The germline V gene has CDR1 SGDLS and CDR2 YYNGEE. Losses at the gene ends were 2 bases for V and 0 bases for J; bases not matched to a gene: 11. The CDR3 covers 19 residues. CDR3 nucleotides: TGTGCCAGCAGCGTTCGCGGGGTAGCGGGAGGGGCTAGCACAGATACGCAGTATTTT. This sequence encodes CASSVRGVAGGASTDTQYF.

This clone was observed a single time. The chain employs TRBV9 and TRBJ1-2, with 11 bases matching TRBD1. CDR1 and CDR2 from the germline V gene are SGDLS and YYNGEE. The CDR3 runs 15 residues. The junction had 3 bases not matched to a gene; V was cut back by 0 bases and J by 5 bases. The CDR3 DNA is TGTGCCAGCAGCGTAGCTGGACAGGGGGCTTATGGCTACACCTTC. Amino acids: CASSVAGQGAYGYTF. Combining the CDR3 with reference TRBV9 and TRBJ1-2 gives the whole variable domain DSGVTQTPKHLITATGQRVTLRCSPRSGDLSVYWYQQSLDQGLQFLIQYYNGEERAKGNILERFSAQQFPDLHSELNLSSLELGDSALYFCASSVAGQGAYGYTFGSGTRLTVV.

The chain links TRBV10-1 to TRBJ1-2, with D uncertain. The CDR3 sequence is 13 residues long. The ends were cut back, 11 bases at V and 5 bases at J, with 18 bases in the middle. The germline V gene has CDR1 WNHNN and CDR2 SYGVQD (reference sequence). The chain's CDR3 is CAGDGRFLYGYTF. In DNA form, the CDR3 reads TGCGCCGGCGATGGGAGGTTCTTATATGGCTACACCTTC.

This clone was found a few times. The chain uses TRBV7-9 and TRBJ2-1; TRBD2 aligns across 7 bases. V lost 1 base and J lost 4; bases outside the gene matches: 4. The germline V gene encodes CDR1 SEHNR and CDR2 FQNEAQ (reference sequence). The CDR3 is 15 residues long. CDR3: CASSLGGGQYNEQFF. CDR3 nucleotides: TGTGCCAGCAGCTTAGGGGGAGGGCAATACAATGAGCAGTTCTTC.

This chain links TRBV7-9 with TRBJ1-1, with 7 bases matching TRBD1. Trimming cost V 5 bases and J 1 base; bases outside gene matches: 7. The CDR3 loop spans 15 amino acids. CDR1 is SEHNR, CDR2 FQNEAQ, per germline (reference sequence). Here the CDR3 reads CASSHPGGRNTEAFF. As DNA, the CDR3 is TGTGCCAGCAGCCACCCAGGGGGGCGGAACACTGAAGCTTTCTTT. The full variable domain, in which reference TRBV7-9 and TRBJ1-1 provide the parts outside the CDR3, is DTGVSQNPRHKITKRGQNVTFRCDPISEHNRLYWYRQTLGQGPEFLTYFQNEAQLEKSRLLSDRFSAERPKGSFSTLEIQRTEQGDSAMYLCASSHPGGRNTEAFFGQGTRLTVV.